This TCR beta chain was captured in a study of blood T cell repertoires in COVID-19. The assay was immunoSEQ multiplex PCR, and TCRdb's table has in-frame clones only and misses some. The table lists some 250,000 clones, about 90% of them singletons. This CDR3 comprises 16 residues. Germline CDR1 reads SGHRS; CDR2 reads YFSETQ. V was shortened by 0 bases and J by 0 bases, with 13 bases between the two germline ends. The clonotype originates from a woman younger than 45 who had recovered from COVID-19. Source material: peripheral blood. The rearrangement uses TRBV5-1 and TRBJ2-7; D possibly corresponds to TRBD1 (5 bases). The CDR3 loop reads CASSLGPVDSSYEQYF. As DNA, the CDR3 is TGCGCCAGCAGCTTGGGCCCGGTCGACAGCTCCTACGAGCAGTACTTC.